This TCR beta chain was sequenced for a study of blood T cell repertoires in COVID-19. Study-wide context: Sites in the United States, Italy and Spain provided acute and convalescent COVID-19 samples. T cells, B-cell-depleted T cells, or PBMCs supplied cDNA or gDNA.

Source study methods: Reference gene primer amplification gave estimated nucleated cell counts. Generated by immunoSEQ multiplex PCR, the TCRdb table keeps only in-frame clones and is missing some. D and trimming were read from the DNA, whereas the V and J calls and clone size are those reported in that table. This table has about 240,000 clones, about nine tenths appearing once. With V trimmed by 0 bases and J by 9 bases, 8 bases remained unmatched. CDR1 SGHDT and CDR2 YYEEEE come from the germline V gene. The CDR3 length is 15 residues. Sequencing input: peripheral blood. The chain employs TRBV5-6 and TRBJ2-1, with 8 nucleotides matching TRBD2. This sequence originates from a man in his sixties who had recovered from COVID-19. This CDR3 is CASSLVYAGGGEQFF. Here the CDR3 DNA reads TGTGCCAGCAGCTTGGTCTATGCGGGGGGAGGTGAGCAGTTCTTC.